The next 8 T cell receptor beta chains were all read from a single sample in a study of T-cell reconstitution after alpha-beta-depleted transplantation in children. It was with unique molecular identifiers that the TCRbeta library was prepared. TCRdb called the PCR reads again in MiXCR, with one record for every CDR3 protein. The table lists 450,000 to 600,000 distinct CDR3 sequences, around 16% of them singletons. The sequenced sample was PBMCs from the stem cell graft donor, obtained from the stem cell graft. All receptors come from a human donor who donated a stem cell graft to a child with acute lymphoblastic leukemia.

A few counts support this clonotype. The chain joins TRBV5-1 to TRBJ2-7, with 9 bases aligning to TRBD1. Germline V gene sequence: CDR1 SGHRS, CDR2 YFSETQ. The CDR3 totals 16 residues. The junction had 9 bases not matched to a gene; V was cut back by 0 bases and J by 5 bases. The CDR3 DNA is TGCGCCAGCAGCTTGGCCGAGGGGACAGGGAACAACGAGCAGTACTTC. Its translation: CASSLAEGTGNNEQYF.

This clonotype was counted many times. The gene calls are TRBV5-1 and TRBJ2-2, with 7 bases aligning to TRBD1. Per germline, CDR1 SGHRS and CDR2 YFSETQ. V lost 2 bases to trimming and J lost 1 base; unmatched junction nucleotides: 2. The CDR3 has 15 residues. The CDR3 nucleotides are TGCGCCAGCAGCTTCGGGACAGTGAACACCGGGGAGCTGTTTTTT. Residues: CASSFGTVNTGELFF.

This clonotype has just a few counts. The rearrangement links TRBV24-1 to TRBJ2-1; 14 bases map to TRBD2. This CDR3 contains 17 residues. V lost 2 bases to trimming and J lost 5 bases; unmatched junction nucleotides: 4. Germline assignment: CDR1 KGHDR and CDR2 SFDVKD. CDR3 DNA sequence: TGTGCCACCAGTGATTCCCGGACTAGCGGGGGGCACAATGAGCAGTTCTTC. Protein product: CATSDSRTSGGHNEQFF.

In its sample, this clonotype was seen a few times. The gene calls are TRBV20-1 and TRBJ2-7, with 14 bases matching TRBD2. This CDR3 region has 14 residues. Germline V CDR1 and CDR2: DFQATT, SNEGSKA (reference sequence). V gave up 6 bases and J gave up 4 bases; unmatched junction bases: 5. CDR3 in DNA: TGCAGTGCCCGAGGGACTAGCGGGAGTTACGAGCAGTACTTC. This encodes CSARGTSGSYEQYF.

The chain recombines TRBV12-3 or TRBV12-4 with TRBJ2-1; D gene ambiguous. Trimming left V 8 bases short and J 8 bases short, with 7 bases between. The CDR3 loop spans 10 amino acids. The CDR3 DNA reads TGTGCCAGCTCGTGGCATGAGCAGTTCTTC. This sequence encodes CASSWHEQFF.

This chain links TRBV19 with TRBJ2-3; TRBD2 agrees at 9 bases. There are 16 residues in the CDR3. CDR1 is LNHDA, CDR2 SQIVND, per germline (reference sequence). The V and J ends lost 5 bases and 2 bases, in that order; junction bases with no gene match: 8. As DNA, the CDR3 is TGTGCCAGTAGTCCCGAGCGGGAGGCATTCACAGATACGCAGTATTTT. Translating it yields CASSPEREAFTDTQYF.

This clonotype was observed a handful of times. The rearrangement joins TRBV9 to TRBJ2-2, with 7 bases aligning to TRBD1. This CDR3 has 17 residues. Germline V gene lookup returns CDR1 SGDLS and CDR2 YYNGEE. Unmatched junction bases numbered 8, after V lost 0 bases and J lost 3 bases. CDR3 sequence reads: CASSVDHRGPDTGELFF. CDR3 bases: TGTGCCAGCAGCGTAGACCACAGGGGCCCGGACACCGGGGAGCTGTTTTTT. Full variable domain (rest looked up from reference TRBV9 and TRBJ2-2): DSGVTQTPKHLITATGQRVTLRCSPRSGDLSVYWYQQSLDQGLQFLIQYYNGEERAKGNILERFSAQQFPDLHSELNLSSLELGDSALYFCASSVDHRGPDTGELFFGEGSRLTVL.

This clonotype has more than one count but fewer than ten. The V call is TRBV6-5, the J call TRBJ1-5; no firm D call. CDR1 is MNHEY and CDR2 is SVGAGI in the germline V gene. CDR3 length: 15 amino acids. Trimming left V 2 bases short and J 2 bases short, with 10 bases between. The CDR3 sequence is CASSYLGGGNQPQHF. In DNA form, the CDR3 reads TGTGCCAGCAGTTACCTCGGCGGAGGCAATCAGCCCCAGCATTTT.